This T cell receptor beta chain was identified during a study of control samples from healthy donors and cancer patients. The CDR3 extends over 15 amino acids. Trimming shortened V by 3 bases and J by 1 base, and 12 bases separated the two germline ends. In germline, CDR1 is KGHSH, CDR2 LQKENI. Assay: immunoSEQ multiplex PCR; the TCRdb copy retains only in-frame clones and omits some. The sample lists 150,000 to 180,000 clones; 85% to 95% were seen once. This clone was seen only once. The TCR originated in a middle-aged man in good health. This sequence joins TRBV18 and TRBJ1-1, with a tentative D call TRBD1 (6 bases). Sequencing input: blood. CDR3 amino acids: CASSPTTGRNTEAFF. The CDR3 DNA is TGTGCCAGCTCACCCACGACAGGAAGGAACACTGAAGCTTTCTTT.